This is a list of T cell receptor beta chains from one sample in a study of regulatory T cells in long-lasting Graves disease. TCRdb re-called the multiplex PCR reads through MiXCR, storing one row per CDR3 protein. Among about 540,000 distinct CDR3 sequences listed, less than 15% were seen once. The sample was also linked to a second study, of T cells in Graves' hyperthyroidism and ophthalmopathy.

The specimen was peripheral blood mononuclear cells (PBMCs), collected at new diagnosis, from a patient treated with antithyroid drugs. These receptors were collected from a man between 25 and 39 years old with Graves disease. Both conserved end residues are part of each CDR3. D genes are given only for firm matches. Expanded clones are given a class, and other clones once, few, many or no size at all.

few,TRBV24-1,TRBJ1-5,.,CATSDLRAGQPQHF,TGTGCCACCAGTGATTTACGGGCCGGTCAGCCCCAGCATTTT
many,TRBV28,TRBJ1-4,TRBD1,CASSALDRDRMFF,TGTGCCAGCAGTGCCTTAGACAGGGACCGGATGTTTTTT
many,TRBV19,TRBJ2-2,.,CASNSPQGSNTGELFF,TGTGCCAGTAATTCGCCCCAGGGATCGAACACCGGGGAGCTGTTTTTT
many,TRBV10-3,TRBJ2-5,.,CAISEGIQETQYF,TGTGCCATCAGTGAGGGGATTCAAGAGACCCAGTACTTC
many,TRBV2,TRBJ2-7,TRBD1,CASSEALQGDVTYEQYF,TGTGCCAGCAGTGAAGCGCTTCAGGGGGACGTAACCTACGAGCAGTACTTC
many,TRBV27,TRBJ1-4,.,CASTGLNEKLFF,TGTGCCAGCACTGGGTTGAATGAAAAACTGTTTTTT
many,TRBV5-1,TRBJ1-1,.,CASSPTGLKDTEAFF,TGCGCCAGCAGCCCCACAGGGTTAAAGGACACTGAAGCTTTCTTT
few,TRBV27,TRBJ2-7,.,CASSLVAGYEQYF,TGTGCCAGCAGTTTAGTGGCCGGCTACGAGCAGTACTTC
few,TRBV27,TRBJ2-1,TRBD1,CASSPPTGGALDNEQFF,TGTGCCAGCAGTCCTCCGACAGGGGGCGCGCTGGACAATGAGCAGTTCTTC
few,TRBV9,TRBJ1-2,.,CASSPPFGGPDYGYTF,TGTGCCAGCAGCCCCCCCTTCGGGGGGCCCGACTATGGCTACACCTTC
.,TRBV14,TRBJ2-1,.,CASSQESGPYNEQFF,TGTGCCAGCAGCCAAGAGAGCGGACCATACAATGAGCAGTTCTTC
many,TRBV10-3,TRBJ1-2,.,CAISDTGNYGYTF,TGTGCCATCAGTGATACGGGTAACTATGGCTACACCTTC
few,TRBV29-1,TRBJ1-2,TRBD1,CSVGTGPYGYTF,TGCAGCGTTGGGACAGGCCCCTATGGCTACACCTTC
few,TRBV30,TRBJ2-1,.,CAWSVGPSGGVNEQFF,TGTGCCTGGAGTGTCGGGCCCTCAGGTGGGGTCAATGAGCAGTTCTTC
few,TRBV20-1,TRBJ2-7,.,CSVPAPYEQYF,TGCAGTGTTCCTGCCCCCTACGAGCAGTACTTC
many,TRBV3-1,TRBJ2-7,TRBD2,CASSQAGGLVYEQYF,TGTGCCAGCAGCCAAGCGGGAGGGCTTGTTTACGAGCAGTACTTC
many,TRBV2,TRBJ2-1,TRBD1,CASRGQGVPQEQFF,TGTGCCAGCAGGGGACAGGGGGTTCCTCAGGAGCAGTTCTTC
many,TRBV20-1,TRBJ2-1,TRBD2,CSATGTSLPGTYNEQFF,TGCAGTGCTACCGGGACTAGCTTGCCCGGGACCTACAATGAGCAGTTCTTC
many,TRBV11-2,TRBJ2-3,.,CASSSSRDVDTQYF,TGTGCCAGCAGCTCCTCTCGGGACGTGGATACGCAGTATTTT
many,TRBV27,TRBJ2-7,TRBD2,CASSTYSGRDSYEQYF,TGTGCCAGCAGTACCTATAGCGGGAGGGACTCCTACGAGCAGTACTTC
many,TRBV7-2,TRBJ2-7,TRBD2,CASSLASGRRVWYEQYF,TGTGCCAGCAGCCTGGCTAGCGGGAGGAGGGTGTGGTACGAGCAGTACTTC
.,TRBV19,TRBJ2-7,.,CASSIRVGSRDEQYF,TGTGCCAGTAGTATCCGAGTCGGGAGTAGGGACGAGCAGTACTTC
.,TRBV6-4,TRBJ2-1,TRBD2,CASSALAGLDEQFF,TGTGCCAGCAGTGCGCTAGCGGGACTAGATGAGCAGTTCTTC
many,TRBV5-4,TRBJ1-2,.,CASSLFRRYGYTF,TGTGCCAGCAGCTTGTTCCGGAGGTATGGCTACACCTTC
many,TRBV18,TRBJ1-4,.,CASSPPDEKLFF,TGTGCCAGCAGTCCCCCCGATGAAAAACTGTTTTTT
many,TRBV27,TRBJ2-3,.,CASSLRGRPLIYTQYF,TGTGCCAGCAGTTTAAGAGGGAGACCTCTTATTTATACGCAGTATTTT